Below are 5 T cell receptor beta chains sequenced from a single sample in a study of T cell repertoires in cytomegalovirus infection. Their cognate antigens are unknown. TCRdb re-called the reads with MiXCR, one entry per CDR3 protein. The table records 650,000 to 850,000 distinct CDR3 sequences, roughly 29% of them present only once. The sample in question was cultured CD8+ T cells from PBMCs, obtained from culture after CMV antigen stimulation. These receptors originate from a human donor in good health (CMV status not recorded). Some clones in this sample may be carry-over from other donors' samples.

The chain couples TRBV7-3 to TRBJ2-1, with 7 bases matching TRBD2. The V gene end was trimmed by 3 bases and the J gene end by 0 bases; junction bases not matched to a gene: 8. The CDR3 is 17 amino acids. Germline-derived CDR1 and CDR2 are SGHTA and FQGTGA. The CDR3 DNA reads TGTGCCAGCAGCTTTGGGGGACTAACTCACTCCTACAATGAGCAGTTCTTC. Protein product: CASSFGGLTHSYNEQFF.

The V and J genes are TRBV19 and TRBJ2-7; D is ambiguous. The CDR3 sequence is 14 residues long. Germline loops: CDR1 LNHDA, CDR2 SQIVND (reference sequence). The V end was cut by 4 bases, the J end by 0 bases, with 10 bases between. CDR3 loop: CASSNAVSSYEQYF. CDR3 coding DNA: TGTGCCAGTAGTAACGCAGTGAGCTCCTACGAGCAGTACTTC.

The sample holds many counts of this clonotype. The chain carries TRBV7-2 and TRBJ2-3, with no clear D. The CDR3 has 16 amino acids. V gave up 0 bases and J gave up 6 bases, with 16 bases separating them. The germline gives CDR1 SGHTA, CDR2 FQGNSA. CDR3 sequence (DNA): TGTGCCAGCAGCTTAGCTGGGATCCCCCGGACGGATACGCAGTATTTT. It is translated as CASSLAGIPRTDTQYF.

This clonotype was detected once. The CDR3 bases are TGTGCCAGCAGCCCGGGGGGGGGTATACGGTTCTTC. Its translation: CASSPGGGIRFF. The chain uses TRBV7-3 and TRBJ2-1; 8 nucleotides align to TRBD2. The CDR3 runs 12 residues. The germline CDR1 and CDR2 sequences are SGHTA and FQGTGA. V was pared by 5 bases and J by 15 bases, with 9 bases of the junction left unmatched.

This clonotype was picked up a small number of times. This rearrangement joins TRBV7-9 to TRBJ1-2, with D tentatively TRBD1 (5 bases). V was cut by 1 base and J by 7 bases, with 16 bases left in between. This CDR3 region has 15 residues. Germline V gene lookup returns CDR1 SEHNR and CDR2 FQNEAQ (reference sequence). The DNA for the CDR3 is TGTGCCAGCAGCTTAGGAGACAGTACTTCTATTGGCTACACCTTC. Translation gives CASSLGDSTSIGYTF.